These 14 T cell receptor beta chains share one sample of origin, sequenced in a study of T cells after yellow fever vaccination. Each CDR3 protein is one row after TCRdb ran MiXCR on the 5' RACE reads. The table shows hundreds of thousands of distinct CDR3 sequences, with about 5.2% occurring only once. This specimen consisted of CD4+ T cells sorted from PBMCs, obtained on the day of the yellow fever booster vaccination. These receptors were obtained from a man aged 18 to 30 who received the YFV17D yellow fever vaccine.

There are many counts of this clonotype. The gene calls are TRBV12-3 or TRBV12-4 and TRBJ1-2, with D possibly matching TRBD1 (6 bases). Trimming took off 6 bases at V and 7 bases at J, with 15 bases between the two ends. The CDR3 has 13 residues. The CDR3 coding sequence is TGTGCCAGCAGGACAGGTTCATGGAGTGGCTACACCTTC. It specifies CASRTGSWSGYTF.

This clonotype was counted at least ten times. This chain links TRBV6-6 with TRBJ1-2; D is uncertain. This CDR3 is 13 amino acids long. CDR1 and CDR2 from the germline V gene are MNHNY and SVGAGI (reference sequence). Trimming cost V 4 bases and J 2 bases, with 8 bases left between them. In DNA form, the CDR3 reads TGTGCCAGCAGTTGGACGGAAAACTATGGCTACACCTTC. This sequence encodes CASSWTENYGYTF.

This clonotype has only a few counts. This chain uses TRBV9 with TRBJ1-1, with 9 bases fitting TRBD1. The germline gives CDR1 SGDLS, CDR2 YYNGEE. CDR3 length equals 13 residues. The V and J ends lost 4 bases and 10 bases, in that order; junction bases with no gene match: 8. CDR3 protein: CASSPGQGLGAFF. The CDR3, as DNA: TGTGCCAGCAGCCCGGGACAGGGCCTTGGAGCTTTCTTT.

The chain joins TRBV6-5 to TRBJ1-2; D gene uncertain. Germline CDR1 is MNHEY and CDR2 is SVGAGI. CDR3 length: 13 amino acids. V shed 2 bases and J shed 4 bases, with 8 bases lying between them. The CDR3 nucleotides read TGTGCCAGCAGTTACCAGGCGGTCTATGGCTACACCTTC. As protein: CASSYQAVYGYTF.

This clonotype was seen many times. The chain is built from TRBV4-3 and TRBJ2-3; tentatively, D is TRBD2 (7 bases). CDR1 LGHNA and CDR2 YSLEER come from the germline V gene. The CDR3 loop spans 15 amino acids. V lost 0 bases and J lost 7, with 14 bases in between. In DNA form, the CDR3 reads TGCGCCAGCAGCCAAGAGAGGGGGGGCCGAAATACGCAGTATTTT. Encoded protein: CASSQERGGRNTQYF.

This clonotype came up many times. The CDR3 nucleotides read TGTGCCAGCGGAGTAGGCCGGGACTACGAGCAGTACGTC. Translated, it gives CASGVGRDYEQYV. This chain links TRBV2 with TRBJ2-7; D perhaps matches TRBD2 (5 bases). Germline lookup yields CDR1 SNHLY and CDR2 FYNNEI. This CDR3 has 13 amino acids. V lost 8 bases to trimming and J lost 3 bases, with 14 bases between them.

Here the CDR3 DNA reads TGCGCCAGCAGCCAAGATCTTTTCGGGGGCACCTATGGCTACACCTTC. It translates to CASSQDLFGGTYGYTF. V is TRBV4-3 and J is TRBJ1-2, with a weak D call TRBD1 (6 bases). V was pared by 0 bases and J by 4 bases, with 15 bases between. This CDR3 is built from 16 residues. Germline lookup yields CDR1 LGHNA and CDR2 YSLEER.

The chain carries TRBV20-1 and TRBJ1-2; 7 nucleotides match TRBD1. Germline trimming cut 0 bases from V and 2 bases from J; bases unmatched to any gene: 0. The CDR3 has 13 residues. Germline V lookup: CDR1 DFQATT, CDR2 SNEGSKA (reference sequence). As DNA, the CDR3 is TGCAGTGCTAGAGAGGACAGGAACTATGGCTACACCTTC. The encoded protein is CSAREDRNYGYTF.

This clonotype was detected only a few times. This chain uses TRBV2 with TRBJ2-7, with D perhaps matching TRBD1 (5 bases). This CDR3 comprises 14 residues. Trimming took 0 bases from V and 3 from J, leaving 9 bases between them. The V gene's germline CDR1 is SNHLY and CDR2 FYNNEI. DNA of the CDR3: TGTGCCAGCAGTGAAGCGTGGGGCGACTACGAGCAGTACTTC. Translated: CASSEAWGDYEQYF.

This clonotype was seen only a few times. The rearrangement uses TRBV7-2 and TRBJ1-5, with TRBD1 identical over 8 bases. In germline, CDR1 is SGHTA, CDR2 FQGNSA. The CDR3 is 15 residues long. The junction had 10 bases not matched to a gene; V was cut back by 5 bases and J by 7 bases. The CDR3 loop is CASSVDQGAGQPQHF. In nucleotides, the CDR3 is TGTGCCAGCAGCGTAGACCAGGGGGCAGGGCAGCCCCAGCATTTT. Combining the CDR3 with reference TRBV7-2 and TRBJ1-5 gives the whole variable domain GAGVSQSPSNKVTEKGKDVELRCDPISGHTALYWYRQSLGQGLEFLIYFQGNSAPDKSGLPSDRFSAERTGGSVSTLTIQRTQQEDSAVYLCASSVDQGAGQPQHFGDGTRLSIL.

The sample holds many counts of this clonotype. This sequence joins TRBV7-6 and TRBJ2-3, with D perhaps TRBD1 (7 bases). Trimming took 4 bases from V and 10 from J, leaving 33 bases between them. Looked up from germline, CDR1 is SGHVS and CDR2 is FNYEAQ. The CDR3 has 19 amino acids. The CDR3 DNA is TGTGCCAGCAGCTCCGATAGAAGGAGGGCGGGACAGTCCAGCTCTCCGCAGTATTTT. This translates into CASSSDRRRAGQSSSPQYF.

This clonotype was recorded a few times. V usage is TRBV7-9 and J usage is TRBJ1-2, with D possibly matching TRBD1 (5 bases). Germline CDR1 is SEHNR and CDR2 is FQNEAQ (reference sequence). The CDR3 consists of 14 residues. V lost 3 bases and J 7 bases, leaving 15 bases between the germline ends. CDR3 sequence: CASSFLGSQGGYTF. As DNA, the CDR3 is TGTGCCAGCAGCTTCCTCGGGTCTCAGGGTGGCTACACCTTC.

The rearrangement uses TRBV7-9 and TRBJ1-1; D call uncertain. Germline CDR1 reads SEHNR; CDR2 reads FQNEAQ (reference sequence). This CDR3 has 15 amino acids. V lost 1 base and J 1 base, leaving 10 bases between the germline ends. The CDR3 DNA reads TGTGCCAGCAGCTTAGATGGGCTGACGAACACTGAAGCTTTCTTT. Its translation: CASSLDGLTNTEAFF.

In this sample, this clonotype turned up a few times. This rearrangement joins TRBV9 to TRBJ1-3; the D is unclear. The CDR3 length is 15 residues. The germline gives CDR1 SGDLS, CDR2 YYNGEE. V shed 0 bases and J shed 2 bases, with 9 bases lying between them. CDR3 residues: CASSVARGTGNTIYF. The CDR3 DNA sequence: TGTGCCAGCAGCGTAGCGCGAGGGACTGGAAACACCATATATTTT. Supplemented by reference TRBV9 and TRBJ1-3, the full variable domain reads DSGVTQTPKHLITATGQRVTLRCSPRSGDLSVYWYQQSLDQGLQFLIQYYNGEERAKGNILERFSAQQFPDLHSELNLSSLELGDSALYFCASSVARGTGNTIYFGEGSWLTVV.